This TCR beta chain was profiled in a study of early T cells in non-severe SARS-CoV-2 infection. V gave up 2 bases and J gave up 3 bases, with 8 bases separating them. Germline values: CDR1 ENHRY, CDR2 SYGVKD. The CDR3 sequence is 13 residues long. TCRdb re-derived calls from the 5' RACE reads in MiXCR, one entry per CDR3 protein. Altogether 50,000 to 60,000 distinct CDR3 sequences are present, 8% to 13% being singletons, with the ten largest covering under 15%. The clonotype originates from an adult who was a healthcare worker with PCR-confirmed SARS-CoV-2 infection or an uninfected control (not recorded which). Material: whole blood. The chain employs TRBV10-3 and TRBJ2-7; D perhaps matches TRBD1 (5 bases). CDR3 in DNA: TGTGCCATCAGTGAGGGGGCCGGCTACGAGCAGTACTTC. It translates to CAISEGAGYEQYF.